The clone carrying this TCR beta chain was seen just once. Its target is unknown. Germline CDR1 reads KGHSH; CDR2 reads LQKENI. This CDR3 has 14 residues. Trimming shortened V by 1 base and J by 8 bases, and 12 bases separated the two germline ends. Before sequencing took place, the ViraFEST assay used viral peptide pools to expand antigen-specific CD4+ T cells. Culture proceeded for approximately 9 days, and CD4+ T cells were then isolated. All participants had two doses of either the BNT162b2 or mRNA-1273 vaccine. Vaccine recipients had no previous SARS-CoV-2 infection; their nucleocapsid antibodies were negative. Profiled with immunoSEQ multiplex PCR; TCRdb holds only in-frame clones, not every one. The sample holds tens of thousands of clones; approximately 82% are singletons and the top ten take more than 1%. The data originate from a study of vaccination effects on CD4 cells after COVID-19.

The chain employs TRBV18 and TRBJ1-5; no firm D call. Material: CD4+ T cells from PBMCs cultured with HCoV-229E spike peptides, obtained after COVID-19 vaccination. This TCR was sampled from a human donor who received a COVID-19 vaccine. The CDR3 loop reads CASSPQPSPEPQHF. CDR3 nucleotide sequence: TGTGCCAGCTCACCACAACCCTCGCCGGAGCCCCAGCATTTT. Using reference TRBV18 and TRBJ1-5 for the parts outside the CDR3, the full variable domain is NAGVMQNPRHLVRRRGQEARLRCSPMKGHSHVYWYRQLPEEGLKFMVYLQKENIIDESGMPKERFSAEFPKEGPSILRIQQVVRGDSAAYFCASSPQPSPEPQHFGDGTRLSIL.